The 20 T cell receptor beta chains reported below all come from one sample, sequenced in a study of blood T cell repertoires in COVID-19. Using immunoSEQ multiplex PCR, the repertoire was profiled, and TCRdb retains in-frame clones only, with some absent. The repertoire holds about 670,000 clones, over 80% seen once, with approximately 0.3% in the top ten. The material sequenced was peripheral blood. The receptors stem from a woman under 30 with acute or convalescent COVID-19.

This clone appeared a single time. The V call is TRBV3-1 (or the pseudogene TRBV3-2), the J call TRBJ1-4; the D is unclear. Germline CDR1 reads LGHDT; CDR2 reads YNNKEL (reference sequence). V was shortened by 5 bases and J by 3 bases, with 13 bases between the two germline ends. This CDR3 spans 15 amino acids. CDR3 residues: CASSTFPGANEKLFF. CDR3 bases: TGTGCCAGCAGCACCTTCCCGGGTGCTAATGAAAAACTGTTTTTT.

The rearrangement uses TRBV6-4 and TRBJ1-2; D possibly corresponds to TRBD1 (6 bases). CDR3 size: 15 residues. The V end was cut by 6 bases, the J end by 5 bases, with 19 bases between. Germline CDR1 and CDR2: MRHNA and SNTAGT. The CDR3 is CASSNYGQPGYGYTF. The DNA of the CDR3 is TGTGCCAGCAGCAACTATGGACAGCCCGGTTATGGCTACACCTTC.

The chain combines TRBV3-1 (or the pseudogene TRBV3-2) with TRBJ2-3, with a possible D match to TRBD2 (5 bases). The CDR3 is 15 amino acids. Germline V gene lookup returns CDR1 LGHDT and CDR2 YNNKEL (reference sequence). The germline V and J ends were trimmed by 4 bases and 4 bases, with 15 bases remaining between them. CDR3 coding DNA: TGTGCCAGCAGCCTCGGGTCCCTGAGGGCAGATACGCAGTATTTT. As protein: CASSLGSLRADTQYF.

This chain links TRBV6-2 or TRBV6-3 with TRBJ1-1, with 11 positions matching TRBD1. The germline gives CDR1 MNHEY, CDR2 SVGEGT. This CDR3 comprises 17 residues. J was trimmed by 3 bases and V by 0 bases; bases with no gene match: 6. The CDR3 reads CASSYSGQGDSDTEAFF. CDR3 in DNA: TGTGCCAGCAGTTACTCGGGACAGGGGGATTCGGACACTGAAGCTTTCTTT.

The chain employs TRBV6-1 and TRBJ2-4; 7 nucleotides line up with TRBD2. V shed 0 bases and J 1 base; nucleotides not matched to a gene: 3. The CDR3 is 16 residues long. The germline V gene encodes CDR1 MNHNS and CDR2 SASEGT. The CDR3 spells CASSEAGGWAKNIQYF. The CDR3 DNA sequence: TGTGCCAGCAGTGAAGCGGGGGGGTGGGCCAAAAACATTCAGTACTTC.

This chain links TRBV5-5 with TRBJ1-2; TRBD1 agrees at 8 bases. Per the germline V gene, CDR1 is SGHKS and CDR2 is YYEKEE (reference sequence). Trimming cost V 2 bases and J 4 bases; bases outside gene matches: 10. The CDR3 spans 16 residues. CDR3 sequence: CASSFEGQGFSYGYTF. CDR3 DNA sequence: TGTGCCAGCAGCTTCGAAGGACAGGGATTCAGCTATGGCTACACCTTC. The full variable domain, completed using reference TRBV5-5 and TRBJ1-2, is DAGVTQSPTHLIKTRGQQVTLRCSPISGHKSVSWYQQVLGQGPQFIFQYYEKEERGRGNFPDRFSARQFPNYSSELNVNALLLGDSALYLCASSFEGQGFSYGYTFGSGTRLTVV.

A single count supports this clone. In DNA, the CDR3 is TGTGCCAGCAGCTTCCGAGGACAGACGCTTGAAGCTTTCTTT. It is translated as CASSFRGQTLEAFF. V gene TRBV7-2 combines with J gene TRBJ1-1; weak D call: TRBD1 (6 bases). The germline V gene has CDR1 SGHTA and CDR2 FQGNSA. CDR3 length: 14 amino acids. V lost 3 bases and J 7 bases, leaving 15 bases between the germline ends.

The V gene is TRBV6-5, the J gene TRBJ2-2; 12 nucleotides align to TRBD2. CDR3 length: 15 amino acids. The germline CDR1 and CDR2 sequences are MNHEY and SVGAGI. The V gene end was trimmed by 6 bases and the J gene end by 9 bases; junction bases not matched to a gene: 8. In nucleotides, the CDR3 is TGTGCCAGCAGACCACTAGCGGGGGGCCCCCGGGAGCTGTTTTTT. It is translated as CASRPLAGGPRELFF.

The V call is TRBV4-1, the J call TRBJ2-5; the D gene is possibly TRBD2 (6 bases). Germline V gene lookup returns CDR1 MGHRA and CDR2 YSYEKL. CDR3 length: 17 residues. V was trimmed by 0 bases and J by 5 bases, leaving 19 bases between them. The CDR3 bases are TGCGCCAGCAGCCAAGATCAGAGGAGGGCAGGTGGGGAGACCCAGTACTTC. This sequence encodes CASSQDQRRAGGETQYF.

This clone has a handful of counts. CDR3 nucleotide sequence: TGTGCCAGCAGTTTTCGGCAGCCCCAGCATTTT. Its translation is CASSFRQPQHF. The genes are TRBV27 and TRBJ1-5; D unclear. Germline V gene sequence: CDR1 MNHEY, CDR2 SMNVEV (reference sequence). The V end was cut by 3 bases, the J end by 7 bases, with 4 bases between. The CDR3 extends over 11 amino acids.

This clone was seen a single time. One end of the junction fails to match germline, which may point to a read error. This chain joins TRBV18 and TRBJ1-2; 10 nucleotides line up with TRBD1. The CDR3 contains 15 residues. Germline V gene lookup returns CDR1 KGHSH and CDR2 LQKENI. CDR3 region: CASSPPGTGAAKYTF. The CDR3, as DNA: TGTGCCAGCTCCCCACCCGGGACAGGGGCCGCAAAATACACCTTC.

CDR3 nucleotide sequence: TGTGCCAGCACCGCTCGGAGCGCACCCCTCCACTTT. This encodes CASTARSAPLHF. The genes are TRBV2 and TRBJ1-6; D unclear. Germline V gene sequence: CDR1 SNHLY, CDR2 FYNNEI. V was pared by 7 bases and J by 11 bases, with 12 bases between. There are 12 residues in the CDR3.

The chain has TRBV11-2 and TRBJ2-3; no clear D gene. From germline, CDR1 is SGHAT and CDR2 FQNNGV. V was cut by 0 bases and J by 2 bases, with 9 bases left in between. CDR3 length equals 15 residues. The CDR3: CASSLDPPYTDTQYF. The CDR3 DNA sequence: TGTGCCAGCAGCTTAGATCCCCCCTACACAGATACGCAGTATTTT.

The rearrangement uses TRBV6-5 and TRBJ1-1; TRBD1 might be the D (5 bases). Looked up from germline, CDR1 is MNHEY and CDR2 is SVGAGI. V was pared by 4 bases and J by 2 bases, with 14 bases between. The CDR3 extends over 15 amino acids. Written as DNA, the CDR3 is TGTGCCAGCAGTTGGGGCAGATGGGGAAACACTGAAGCTTTCTTT. Protein product: CASSWGRWGNTEAFF.

The chain employs TRBV4-1 and TRBJ2-7; 7 nucleotides align to TRBD1. J lost 1 base, V lost 3 bases, and 6 bases had no gene match. The V gene's germline CDR1 is MGHRA and CDR2 YSYEKL. This CDR3 spans 15 amino acids. This CDR3 is CASSQWTGPSYEQYF. The DNA for the CDR3 is TGCGCCAGCAGCCAGTGGACAGGTCCGTCCTACGAGCAGTACTTC.

V and J are TRBV5-1 and TRBJ1-3; maybe TRBD1 (6 bases). The CDR3 totals 17 residues. V shed 0 bases and J shed 0 bases, with 13 bases lying between them. Germline values: CDR1 SGHRS, CDR2 YFSETQ. CDR3: CASSLGNLGGSGNTIYF. The DNA for the CDR3 is TGCGCCAGCAGCTTGGGTAACCTAGGGGGCTCTGGAAACACCATATATTTT.

The chain employs TRBV6-4 and TRBJ2-2; D remains ambiguous. This CDR3 comprises 15 residues. The V end lost 3 bases, the J end lost 0 bases, and 8 bases lay between the germline ends. Germline CDR1 and CDR2: MRHNA and SNTAGT. The CDR3 sequence: CASSEGPTNTGELFF. DNA for the CDR3: TGTGCCAGCAGTGAGGGCCCCACGAACACCGGGGAGCTGTTTTTT.

V usage is TRBV5-1 and J usage is TRBJ1-2, with 8 bases aligning to TRBD1. CDR1 is SGHRS, CDR2 YFSETQ, per germline. Trimming removed 6 bases from V and 4 bases from J; junction bases left unmatched: 11. The CDR3 length is 15 residues. The CDR3 DNA reads as TGCGCCAGCACCCTTATCTCAGGGGGCGGCTATGGCTACACCTTC. It codes for CASTLISGGGYGYTF.

The J gene is TRBJ1-2, the V gene TRBV6-5; TRBD1 agrees at 10 bases. Per germline, CDR1 MNHEY and CDR2 SVGAGI. V lost 3 bases and J lost 4; bases outside the gene matches: 8. The CDR3 consists of 16 residues. CDR3 in DNA: TGTGCCAGCAGTTATATTCGGACAGGGGGATCCTATGGCTACACCTTC. Its translation: CASSYIRTGGSYGYTF.

The rearrangement joins TRBV5-1 to TRBJ2-7, with D perhaps TRBD2 (10 bases). The CDR3 has 23 amino acids. Germline CDR1 is SGHRS and CDR2 is YFSETQ. Trimming removed 4 bases from V and 4 bases from J, with 42 bases in between. The CDR3 protein is CASSRPLRPNPGTGSGREYEQYF. In nucleotides, the CDR3 is TGCGCCAGCAGCCGCCCCCTGAGACCGAACCCCGGGACAGGGAGCGGGAGGGAGTACGAGCAGTACTTC.